The 5 T cell receptor beta chains below come from one sample, sequenced in a study of blood T cell repertoires in COVID-19. The repertoire was sequenced with immunoSEQ multiplex PCR; TCRdb's copy has only in-frame clones and lacks some. The table lists around 340,000 clones, approximately 82% of them singletons, with approximately 3% in the top ten. The sample comprised peripheral blood. These receptors all stem from a man in his thirties or forties with active or convalescent COVID-19.

This chain joins TRBV20-1 and TRBJ2-7; 10 bases are shared with TRBD2. This CDR3 spans 14 amino acids. Looked up from germline, CDR1 is DFQATT and CDR2 is SNEGSKA (reference sequence). The junction had 5 bases not matched to a gene; V was cut back by 3 bases and J by 3 bases. CDR3: CSASTLAGVYEQYF. The CDR3 DNA sequence: TGCAGTGCTAGTACCCTAGCGGGAGTCTACGAGCAGTACTTC.

CDR3 residues: CASSLPGNSYEQYF. The CDR3 DNA reads TGTGCCAGCAGCCTTCCGGGGAACTCCTACGAGCAGTACTTC. J is TRBJ2-7 and V is TRBV28; D possibly corresponds to TRBD2 (5 bases). CDR3 length: 14 residues. The V gene lost 6 bases and the J gene lost 0 bases, with 12 bases spanning the gap. From germline, CDR1 is MDHEN and CDR2 SYDVKM.

The chain has TRBV7-9 and TRBJ2-7; TRBD2 is a possible D gene (5 bases). Germline lookup yields CDR1 SEHNR and CDR2 FQNEAQ (reference sequence). The CDR3 runs to 16 residues. V was cut by 5 bases and J by 2 bases, with 19 bases left in between. This chain's CDR3 is CASSGAALDLTYEQYF. In nucleotides, the CDR3 is TGTGCCAGCAGCGGCGCCGCACTAGATCTTACCTACGAGCAGTACTTC.

A note on this clone: The identical CDR3 is also encoded by other nucleotide sequences in the sample. V is TRBV12-3 or TRBV12-4 and J is TRBJ2-1, with D unclear. CDR3 length: 11 amino acids. The ends were cut back, 6 bases at V and 4 bases at J, with 4 bases in the middle. This CDR3 is CASSRYNEQFF. The DNA of the CDR3 is TGTGCCAGCAGCCGTTACAATGAGCAGTTCTTC.

This chain joins TRBV9 and TRBJ2-1; 8 bases match TRBD1. V shed 3 bases and J 5 bases; nucleotides not matched to a gene: 7. The CDR3 runs 15 residues. The germline CDR1 and CDR2 sequences are SGDLS and YYNGEE. Here the CDR3 reads CASSAQGAGNNEQFF. The CDR3 nucleotides are TGTGCCAGCAGCGCGCAGGGGGCAGGGAACAATGAGCAGTTCTTC. Using reference TRBV9 and TRBJ2-1 for the parts outside the CDR3, the full variable domain is DSGVTQTPKHLITATGQRVTLRCSPRSGDLSVYWYQQSLDQGLQFLIQYYNGEERAKGNILERFSAQQFPDLHSELNLSSLELGDSALYFCASSAQGAGNNEQFFGPGTRLTVL.